This entry lists 28 T cell receptor beta chains sequenced from one sample in a study of response to subunit inactivated influenza vaccine. From the RT-PCR reads, TCRdb called clonotypes with MiXCR, one entry per CDR3 protein. The sample has about 780,000 distinct CDR3 sequences, around 20% seen once. Sequenced here: PBMCs from blood, sampled 4 to 6 days after vaccination. These receptors originate from a man over 45 who received an inactivated influenza vaccine.

At least ten counts were recorded for this clonotype. This chain links TRBV5-1 with TRBJ2-2, with D tentatively TRBD1 (5 bases). The CDR3 has 16 amino acids. The V end lost 5 bases, the J end lost 1 base, and 15 bases lay between the germline ends. Germline assignment: CDR1 SGHRS and CDR2 YFSETQ. CDR3 DNA: TGCGCCAGCAGTCCCACTATTACAGGGAACACCGGGGAGCTGTTTTTT. It encodes CASSPTITGNTGELFF.

A few counts support this clonotype. V is TRBV7-2 and J is TRBJ2-1; TRBD2 agrees at 7 bases. This CDR3 spans 16 amino acids. The V and J ends lost 5 bases and 10 bases, in that order; junction bases with no gene match: 17. Germline loops: CDR1 SGHTA, CDR2 FQGNSA. CDR3 nucleotides: TGTGCCAGCAGCCCCCGCGGGGGAGGGCGATTGGGGGAGCAGTTCTTC. Translation: CASSPRGGGRLGEQFF.

The chain has TRBV7-9 and TRBJ2-1; no firm D call. Germline V gene lookup returns CDR1 SEHNR and CDR2 FQNEAQ (reference sequence). Trimming shortened V by 5 bases and J by 12 bases, and 17 bases separated the two germline ends. The CDR3 spans 13 residues. The CDR3 DNA is TGTGCCAGCAGCCCTTCTTTGGAGACGGGGCAGTTCTTC. Its protein is CASSPSLETGQFF.

This clonotype was observed a few times. The chain employs TRBV11-2 and TRBJ2-1; TRBD2 matches 9 bases. This CDR3 is built from 15 residues. Germline-derived CDR1 and CDR2 are SGHAT and FQNNGV. V shed 4 bases, J shed 6 bases, and the junction held 7 bases outside the gene matches. The DNA for the CDR3 is TGTGCCAGCAGCTCGCTAGCGGGACGAGGCAATGAGCAGTTCTTC. It is translated as CASSSLAGRGNEQFF.

The chain uses TRBV10-3 and TRBJ2-2, with no clear D. The germline gives CDR1 ENHRY, CDR2 SYGVKD. The CDR3 length is 14 residues. The V end lost 7 bases, the J end lost 2 bases, and 11 bases lay between the germline ends. The CDR3 here is CAITPKANTGELFF. DNA for the CDR3: TGTGCCATCACACCCAAGGCTAACACCGGGGAGCTGTTTTTT.

This clonotype was found a few times. The rearrangement joins TRBV6-1 to TRBJ2-5, with 7 bases matching TRBD1. The CDR3 is 13 residues long. Trimming at V came to 6 bases and at J to 5 bases, leaving 6 bases not matched to a gene. In germline, CDR1 is MNHNS, CDR2 SASEGT. The CDR3 is CASSGQAGETQYF. CDR3 in DNA: TGTGCCAGCAGCGGACAGGCAGGGGAGACCCAGTACTTC.

CDR3 nucleotide sequence: TGCAGTGCCTCCGGGACTAGCCTCACCATGGCGGAGATAGATACGCAGTATTTT. It encodes CSASGTSLTMAEIDTQYF. The J gene is TRBJ2-3, the V gene TRBV20-1, with TRBD2 matching 9 bases. V lost 6 bases and J lost 5; bases outside the gene matches: 21. This CDR3 is built from 18 residues. Per germline, CDR1 DFQATT and CDR2 SNEGSKA (reference sequence).

This clonotype has only a few counts. The genes are TRBV20-1 and TRBJ1-1, with TRBD1 matching 9 bases. The trim removed 6 bases at V and 0 bases at J, leaving 5 bases unmatched. Looked up from germline, CDR1 is DFQATT and CDR2 is SNEGSKA (reference sequence). This CDR3 region has 14 residues. In DNA form, the CDR3 reads TGCAGTGCCGATTGGGACAGGGTGAACACTGAAGCTTTCTTT. This gives the protein CSADWDRVNTEAFF.

The chain uses TRBV6-5 and TRBJ1-4; a weak D match, TRBD1 (5 bases). V gave up 5 bases and J gave up 5 bases, with 15 bases separating them. This CDR3 is built from 15 residues. The germline V gene has CDR1 MNHEY and CDR2 SVGAGI. CDR3 DNA sequence: TGTGCCAGCAGTATCGACAGTTCCTGGAATGAAAAACTGTTTTTT. As protein: CASSIDSSWNEKLFF.

The rearrangement joins TRBV2 to TRBJ2-7; either TRBD1 or TRBD2 may fit D (5 bases each). The V end was cut by 7 bases, the J end by 1 base, with 20 bases between. Germline loops: CDR1 SNHLY, CDR2 FYNNEI. The CDR3 is 16 residues long. The CDR3 bases are TGTGCCAGCATGAGACGGGGCAGGACCTTATCCTACGAGCAGTACTTC. Translation gives CASMRRGRTLSYEQYF.

This clonotype was recorded a few times. This sequence joins TRBV7-9 and TRBJ2-6, with D unresolved. V lost 4 bases, J lost 3 bases, and 7 bases lay in between. CDR1 is SEHNR and CDR2 is FQNEAQ in the germline V gene (reference sequence). This CDR3 is built from 14 residues. CDR3: CASSSTGGANVLTF. In nucleotides, the CDR3 is TGTGCCAGCAGCTCAACCGGTGGGGCCAACGTCCTGACTTTC.

The rearrangement uses TRBV5-1 and TRBJ1-2; TRBD1 agrees at 7 bases. Trimming cost V 0 bases and J 2 bases; bases outside gene matches: 4. CDR3 size: 15 residues. Germline values: CDR1 SGHRS, CDR2 YFSETQ. CDR3 nucleotide sequence: TGCGCCAGCAGCTTGGGGACAGGAGAAAACTATGGCTACACCTTC. The encoded protein is CASSLGTGENYGYTF.

The chain has TRBV28 and TRBJ2-1; 7 bases match TRBD2. Trimming cost V 2 bases and J 2 bases; bases outside gene matches: 3. The CDR3 is 15 residues long. CDR1 is MDHEN and CDR2 is SYDVKM in the germline V gene. CDR3 coding DNA: TGTGCCAGCAGTTTAACTGGGAGGGCCTACAATGAGCAGTTCTTC. It translates to CASSLTGRAYNEQFF.

The chain recombines TRBV5-1 with TRBJ1-2; 7 bases agree with TRBD1. The CDR3 is 17 amino acids. Germline CDR1 SGHRS, CDR2 YFSETQ. V lost 2 bases, J lost 0 bases, and 10 bases stayed unmatched. CDR3 DNA: TGCGCCAGCAGCTTCAACGCCGGACAGGTAGCTAACTATGGCTACACCTTC. Amino acids: CASSFNAGQVANYGYTF.

This clonotype was found a few times. The chain links TRBV4-3 to TRBJ2-2; D is undetermined. The CDR3 runs to 15 residues. From germline, CDR1 is LGHNA and CDR2 YSLEER. V lost 0 bases, J lost 5 bases, and 10 bases lay in between. CDR3 DNA: TGCGCCAGCAGCCAAGATTCATCTATTACCGGGGAGCTGTTTTTT. Translation gives CASSQDSSITGELFF.

This chain joins TRBV5-6 and TRBJ2-7; no reliable D call. Germline CDR1 is SGHDT and CDR2 is YYEEEE. V was cut by 1 base and J by 6 bases, with 8 bases left in between. The CDR3 is 12 residues long. The CDR3: CASSLWSSEQYF. CDR3 nucleotide sequence: TGTGCCAGCAGCTTGTGGAGTTCCGAGCAGTACTTC.

This clonotype was observed a few times. The chain couples TRBV24-1 to TRBJ2-2, with D possibly being TRBD1 (5 bases). From germline, CDR1 is KGHDR and CDR2 SFDVKD. Trimming took off 2 bases at V and 1 base at J, with 10 bases between the two ends. The CDR3 is made up of 16 amino acids. The CDR3 loop is CATSDSGKVNTGELFF. In nucleotides, the CDR3 is TGTGCCACCAGTGATTCAGGGAAGGTGAACACCGGGGAGCTGTTTTTT.

CDR3 in amino acids: CASSSTTGKLFF. For the CDR3, the DNA is TGTGCCAGCAGCTCAACCACAGGCAAACTGTTTTTT. This chain links TRBV7-6 with TRBJ1-4, with a weak D call TRBD1 (5 bases). Germline-derived CDR1 and CDR2 are SGHVS and FNYEAQ. V was trimmed by 4 bases and J by 11 bases, leaving 11 bases between them. The CDR3 is made up of 12 amino acids.

CDR3 nucleotide sequence: TGTGCCAGCAGTTTATGGGGGCGGGTAGAGACCCAGTACTTC. Amino acid sequence: CASSLWGRVETQYF. V and J are TRBV12-3 or TRBV12-4 and TRBJ2-5; weak D call: TRBD1 (6 bases). The CDR3 is 14 residues long. Trimming cost V 2 bases and J 4 bases, with 11 bases left between them.

The chain joins TRBV7-2 to TRBJ2-3; TRBD2 matches 7 bases. This CDR3 contains 15 residues. Germline CDR1 and CDR2: SGHTA and FQGNSA. V trimming: 2 bases; J trimming: 4 bases; junction bases outside the gene matches: 6. CDR3 sequence (DNA): TGTGCCAGCAGCTTACGGGGGAGGGAGGCAGATACGCAGTATTTT. Translated: CASSLRGREADTQYF.

This clonotype was counted a few times. The V gene is TRBV29-1, the J gene TRBJ1-1, with D possibly TRBD1 on 5 matching bases. Germline loops: CDR1 SQVTM, CDR2 ANQGSEA. The CDR3 loop spans 13 amino acids. V was shortened by 6 bases and J by 1 base, with 12 bases between the two germline ends. Here the CDR3 DNA reads TGCAGCGTGGCTAGGGGTGGGAACACTGAAGCTTTCTTT. This gives the protein CSVARGGNTEAFF.

This chain joins TRBV9 and TRBJ2-3, with 9 bases fitting TRBD2. The CDR3 consists of 16 residues. CDR1 is SGDLS, CDR2 YYNGEE, per germline. V trimming: 2 bases; J trimming: 4 bases; junction bases outside the gene matches: 8. DNA for the CDR3: TGTGCCAGCAGCGTGCGTGCTAGCGGGACACCAGATACGCAGTATTTT. Amino acid sequence: CASSVRASGTPDTQYF.

This chain uses TRBV20-1 with TRBJ2-3, with 8 bases fitting TRBD2. The CDR3 is 15 amino acids. CDR1 and CDR2 (germline): DFQATT, SNEGSKA (reference sequence). Trimming at V came to 6 bases and at J to 1 base, leaving 9 bases not matched to a gene. The CDR3 bases are TGCAGTGCCAACCTACTCGGGAGGGGCACAGATACGCAGTATTTT. Its protein is CSANLLGRGTDTQYF.

This clonotype was observed many times. CDR3 DNA: TGTGCCAGCAGAAAGGGACAGGGCTATAGCAATCAGCCCCAGCATTTT. Translated, it gives CASRKGQGYSNQPQHF. The genes are TRBV12-3 or TRBV12-4 and TRBJ1-5; TRBD1 aligns across 9 bases. After removal of 6 bases from V and 0 bases from J, the junction contained 6 bases not matched to a gene. The CDR3 length is 16 residues.

This clonotype came up a few times. This rearrangement joins TRBV7-6 to TRBJ2-7; 8 bases map to TRBD2. CDR1 and CDR2 from the germline V gene are SGHVS and FNYEAQ. The CDR3 totals 14 residues. Losses at the gene ends were 2 bases for V and 5 bases for J; bases not matched to a gene: 5. DNA of the CDR3: TGTGCCAGCAGCTTAATGTTTAGCGGGAACGAGCAGTACTTC. Translating gives CASSLMFSGNEQYF.

CDR3 nucleotides: TGTGCCAGCAGCTTAGGGGCGGGACTAGCCCGCAATGAGCAGTTCTTC. Amino acid sequence: CASSLGAGLARNEQFF. This chain uses TRBV11-2 with TRBJ2-1, with TRBD2 identical over 9 bases. The CDR3 runs to 16 residues. V lost 1 base to trimming and J lost 6 bases; unmatched junction nucleotides: 7. Germline CDR1 reads SGHAT; CDR2 reads FQNNGV.

This clonotype has a handful of counts. The V and J genes are TRBV7-9 and TRBJ2-7; no definite D call. Trimming removed 4 bases from V and 2 bases from J, with 12 bases in between. This CDR3 has 14 residues. Germline CDR1 is SEHNR and CDR2 is FQNEAQ (reference sequence). CDR3 coding DNA: TGTGCCAGCAGCTCTCACGGATTAGCCTACGAGCAGTACTTC. Its translation is CASSSHGLAYEQYF.

This clonotype came up a few times. The J gene is TRBJ2-5, the V gene TRBV20-1; a weak D match, TRBD2 (6 bases). Germline loops: CDR1 DFQATT, CDR2 SNEGSKA (reference sequence). The CDR3 runs 10 residues. V was clipped by 7 bases and J by 4 bases, with 7 bases between them. Here the CDR3 reads CSGLGETQYF. The CDR3 nucleotides are TGCAGTGGACTAGGAGAGACCCAGTACTTC.